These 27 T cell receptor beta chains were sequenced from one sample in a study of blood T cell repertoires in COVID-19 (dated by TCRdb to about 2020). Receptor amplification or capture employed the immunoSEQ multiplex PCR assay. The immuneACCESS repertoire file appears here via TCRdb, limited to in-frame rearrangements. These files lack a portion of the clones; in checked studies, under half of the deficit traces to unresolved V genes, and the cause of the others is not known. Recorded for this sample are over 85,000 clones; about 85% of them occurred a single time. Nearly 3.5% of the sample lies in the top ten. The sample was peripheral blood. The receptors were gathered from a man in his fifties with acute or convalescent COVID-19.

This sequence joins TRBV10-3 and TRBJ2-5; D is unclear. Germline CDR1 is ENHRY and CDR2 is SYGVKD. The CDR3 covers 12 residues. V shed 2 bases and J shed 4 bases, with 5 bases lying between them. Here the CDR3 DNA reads TGTGCCATCAGTGAGCCAGGAGAGACCCAGTACTTC. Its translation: CAISEPGETQYF.

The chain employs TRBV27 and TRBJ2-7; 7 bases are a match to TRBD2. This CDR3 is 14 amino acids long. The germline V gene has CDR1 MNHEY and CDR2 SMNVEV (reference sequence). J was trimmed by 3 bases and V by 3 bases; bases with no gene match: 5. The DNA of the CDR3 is TGTGCCAGCAGTTTCTTAGCTAGCGGCTACGAGCAGTACTTC. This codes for CASSFLASGYEQYF.

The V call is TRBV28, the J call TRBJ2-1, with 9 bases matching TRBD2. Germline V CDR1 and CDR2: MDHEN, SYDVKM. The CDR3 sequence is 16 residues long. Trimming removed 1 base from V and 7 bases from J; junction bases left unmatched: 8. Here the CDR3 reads CASSLSGTSFWNEQFF. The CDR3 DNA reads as TGTGCCAGCAGTTTATCGGGGACTAGCTTTTGGAATGAGCAGTTCTTC.

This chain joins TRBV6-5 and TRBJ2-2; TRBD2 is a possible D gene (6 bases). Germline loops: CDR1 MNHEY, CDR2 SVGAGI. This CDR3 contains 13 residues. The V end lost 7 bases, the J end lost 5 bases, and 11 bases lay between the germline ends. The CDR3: CASTPRGTGELFF. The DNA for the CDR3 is TGTGCCAGCACCCCCCGGGGGACCGGGGAGCTGTTTTTT.

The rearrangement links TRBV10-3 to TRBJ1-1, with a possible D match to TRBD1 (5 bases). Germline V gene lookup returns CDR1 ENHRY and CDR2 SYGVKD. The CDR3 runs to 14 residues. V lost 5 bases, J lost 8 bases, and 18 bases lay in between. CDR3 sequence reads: CAISPAGILTEAFF. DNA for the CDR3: TGTGCCATCAGTCCCGCAGGGATTCTCACAGAAGCTTTCTTT.

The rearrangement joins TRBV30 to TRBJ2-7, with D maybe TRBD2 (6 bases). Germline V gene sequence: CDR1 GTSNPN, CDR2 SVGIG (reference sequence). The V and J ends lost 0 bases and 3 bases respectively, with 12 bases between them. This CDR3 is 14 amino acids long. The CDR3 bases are TGTGCCTGGAGTGTACGGGGGTTGGTCTACGAGCAGTACTTC. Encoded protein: CAWSVRGLVYEQYF.

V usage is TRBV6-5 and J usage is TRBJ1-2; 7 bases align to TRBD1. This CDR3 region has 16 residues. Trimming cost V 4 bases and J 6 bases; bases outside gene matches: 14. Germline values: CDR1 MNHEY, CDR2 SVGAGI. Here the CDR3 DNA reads TGTGCCAGCAGTTTTCAAAGACAGGGAGGTGAAGATGGCTACACCTTC. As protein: CASSFQRQGGEDGYTF.

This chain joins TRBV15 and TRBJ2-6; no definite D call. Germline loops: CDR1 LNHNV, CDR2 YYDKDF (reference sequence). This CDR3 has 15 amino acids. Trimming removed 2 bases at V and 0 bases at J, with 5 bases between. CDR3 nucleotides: TGTGCCACCAGCAGATCCCGCTCTGGGGCCAACGTCCTGACTTTC. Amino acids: CATSRSRSGANVLTF.

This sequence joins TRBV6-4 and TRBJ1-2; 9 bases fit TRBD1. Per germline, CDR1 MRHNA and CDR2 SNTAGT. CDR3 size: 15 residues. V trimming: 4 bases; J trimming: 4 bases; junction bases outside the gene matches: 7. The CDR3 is CASSAGQGLGYGYTF. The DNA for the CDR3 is TGTGCCAGCAGTGCCGGACAGGGGCTGGGCTATGGCTACACCTTC.

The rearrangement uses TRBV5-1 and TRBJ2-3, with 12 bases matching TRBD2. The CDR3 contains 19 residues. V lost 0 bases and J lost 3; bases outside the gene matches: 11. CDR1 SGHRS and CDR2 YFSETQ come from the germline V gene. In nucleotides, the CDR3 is TGCGCCAGCAGCTTGGCTTTGTCTAGCGGGGGGGCCTTGACAGATACGCAGTATTTT. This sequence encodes CASSLALSSGGALTDTQYF. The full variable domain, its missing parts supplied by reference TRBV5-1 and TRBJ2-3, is KAGVTQTPRYLIKTRGQQVTLSCSPISGHRSVSWYQQTPGQGLQFLFEYFSETQRNKGNFPGRFSGRQFSNSRSEMNVSTLELGDSALYLCASSLALSSGGALTDTQYFGPGTRLTVL.

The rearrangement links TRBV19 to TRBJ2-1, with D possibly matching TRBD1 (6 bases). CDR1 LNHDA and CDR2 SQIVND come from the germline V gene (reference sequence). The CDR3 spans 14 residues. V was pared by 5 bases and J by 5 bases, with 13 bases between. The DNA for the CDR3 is TGTGCCAGTAGTCTAGGGACAAATGACAATGAGCAGTTCTTC. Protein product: CASSLGTNDNEQFF.

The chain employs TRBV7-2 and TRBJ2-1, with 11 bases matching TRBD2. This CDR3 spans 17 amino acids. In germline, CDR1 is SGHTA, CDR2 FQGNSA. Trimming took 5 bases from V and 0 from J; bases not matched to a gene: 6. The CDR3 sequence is CASSRGLAGSSYNEQFF. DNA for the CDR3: TGTGCCAGCAGCCGCGGACTAGCGGGTAGCTCCTACAATGAGCAGTTCTTC.

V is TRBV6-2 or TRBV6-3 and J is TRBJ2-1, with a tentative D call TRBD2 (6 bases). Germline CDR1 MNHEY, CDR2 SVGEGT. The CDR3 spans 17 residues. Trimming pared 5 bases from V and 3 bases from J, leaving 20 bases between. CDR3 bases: TGTGCCAGCAGTGATCCCGGGAGCCTTACTAACTACAATGAGCAGTTCTTC. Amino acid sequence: CASSDPGSLTNYNEQFF.

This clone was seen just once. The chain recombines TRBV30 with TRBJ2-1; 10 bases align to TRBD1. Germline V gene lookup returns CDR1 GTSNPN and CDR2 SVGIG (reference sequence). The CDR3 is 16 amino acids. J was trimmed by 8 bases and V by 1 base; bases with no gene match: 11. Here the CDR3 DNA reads TGTGCCTGGAGTGAAGGGACAGGGGCCCTTTTAGATGAGCAGTTCTTC. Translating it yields CAWSEGTGALLDEQFF.

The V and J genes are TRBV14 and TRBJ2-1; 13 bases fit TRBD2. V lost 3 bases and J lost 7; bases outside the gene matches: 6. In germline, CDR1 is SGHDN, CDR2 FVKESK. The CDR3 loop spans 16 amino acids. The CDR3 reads CASSHRTSGSGNEQFF. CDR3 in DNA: TGTGCCAGCAGCCATCGGACTAGCGGGAGTGGGAATGAGCAGTTCTTC.

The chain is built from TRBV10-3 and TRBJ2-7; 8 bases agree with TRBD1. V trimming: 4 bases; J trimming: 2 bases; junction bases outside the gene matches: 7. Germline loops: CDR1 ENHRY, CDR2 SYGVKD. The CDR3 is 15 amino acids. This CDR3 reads CAISGGDRLTYEQYF. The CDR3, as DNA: TGTGCCATCAGTGGGGGGGACAGGCTTACCTACGAGCAGTACTTC.

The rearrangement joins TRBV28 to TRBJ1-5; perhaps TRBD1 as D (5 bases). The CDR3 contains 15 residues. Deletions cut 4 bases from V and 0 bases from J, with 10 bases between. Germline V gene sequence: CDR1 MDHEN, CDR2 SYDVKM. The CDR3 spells CASSSQGYSNQPQHF. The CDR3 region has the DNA TGTGCCAGCAGTTCGCAGGGTTATAGCAATCAGCCCCAGCATTTT.

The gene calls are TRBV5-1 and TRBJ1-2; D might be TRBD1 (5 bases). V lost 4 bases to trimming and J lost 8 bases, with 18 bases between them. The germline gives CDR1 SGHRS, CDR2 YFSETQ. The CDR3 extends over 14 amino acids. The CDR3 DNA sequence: TGCGCCAGCAGCCCCGGTGTCCCTGGGGGGGGCTACACCTTC. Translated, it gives CASSPGVPGGGYTF.

CDR3 bases: TGCGCCAGCAGCTTGGCCGGCAGGGAACCCTACGAGCAGTACTTC. Protein product: CASSLAGREPYEQYF. The chain combines TRBV5-1 with TRBJ2-7; D is perhaps TRBD1 (5 bases). The germline V and J ends were trimmed by 0 bases and 2 bases, with 12 bases remaining between them. Germline assignment: CDR1 SGHRS and CDR2 YFSETQ. The CDR3 has 15 residues.

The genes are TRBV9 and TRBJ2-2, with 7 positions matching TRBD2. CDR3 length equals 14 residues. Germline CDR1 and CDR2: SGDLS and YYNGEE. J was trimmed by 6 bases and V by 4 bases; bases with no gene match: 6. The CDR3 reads CASSPGLEAGELFF. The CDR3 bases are TGTGCCAGCAGCCCCGGACTAGAGGCCGGGGAGCTGTTTTTT.

The DNA of the CDR3 is TGTGCCATCAGTGATAGAGACAGGGGGAACTATGGCTACACCTTC. Translation gives CAISDRDRGNYGYTF. The rearrangement links TRBV10-3 to TRBJ1-2; 9 bases agree with TRBD1. From germline, CDR1 is ENHRY and CDR2 SYGVKD. With V trimmed by 3 bases and J by 2 bases, 4 bases remained unmatched. This CDR3 is 15 amino acids long.

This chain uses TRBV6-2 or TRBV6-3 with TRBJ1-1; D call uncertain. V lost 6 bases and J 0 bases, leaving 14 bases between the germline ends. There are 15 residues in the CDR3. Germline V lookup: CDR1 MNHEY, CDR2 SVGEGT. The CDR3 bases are TGTGCCAGCAGCCGCCATTTGGAGATGAACACTGAAGCTTTCTTT. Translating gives CASSRHLEMNTEAFF.

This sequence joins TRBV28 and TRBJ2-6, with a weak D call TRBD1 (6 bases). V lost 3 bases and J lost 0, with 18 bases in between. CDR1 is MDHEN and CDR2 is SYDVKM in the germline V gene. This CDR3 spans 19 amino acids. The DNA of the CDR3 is TGTGCCAGCAGTTTTTCCATCGGCAGGGGTGGCTCTGGGGCCAACGTCCTGACTTTC. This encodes CASSFSIGRGGSGANVLTF.

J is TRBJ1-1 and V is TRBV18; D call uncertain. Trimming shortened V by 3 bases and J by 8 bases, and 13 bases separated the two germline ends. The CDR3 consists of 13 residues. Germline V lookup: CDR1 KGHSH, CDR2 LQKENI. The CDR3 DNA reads TGTGCCAGCTCACCGCTCGAAGGAGACGAAGCTTTCTTT. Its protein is CASSPLEGDEAFF.

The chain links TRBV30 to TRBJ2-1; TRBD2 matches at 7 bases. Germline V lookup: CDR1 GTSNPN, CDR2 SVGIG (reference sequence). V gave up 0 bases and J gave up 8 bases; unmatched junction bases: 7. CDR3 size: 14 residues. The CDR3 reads CAWSVLRGKDEQFF. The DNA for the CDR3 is TGTGCCTGGAGTGTGCTGCGGGGGAAGGATGAGCAGTTCTTC.

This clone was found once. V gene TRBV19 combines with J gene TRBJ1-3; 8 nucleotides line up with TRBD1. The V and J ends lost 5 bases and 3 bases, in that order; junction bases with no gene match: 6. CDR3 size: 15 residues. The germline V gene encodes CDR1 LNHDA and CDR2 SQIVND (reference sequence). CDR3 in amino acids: CASSPADRVGNTIYF. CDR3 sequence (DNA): TGTGCCAGTAGTCCCGCGGACAGGGTTGGAAACACCATATATTTT.

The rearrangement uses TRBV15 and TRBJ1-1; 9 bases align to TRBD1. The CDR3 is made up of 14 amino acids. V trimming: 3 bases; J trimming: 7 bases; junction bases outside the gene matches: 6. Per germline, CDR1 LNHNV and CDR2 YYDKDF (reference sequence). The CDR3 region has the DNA TGTGCCACCAGCAGCCAGACAGGGGGGTTTGAAGCTTTCTTT. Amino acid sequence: CATSSQTGGFEAFF. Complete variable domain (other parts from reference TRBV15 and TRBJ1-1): DAMVIQNPRYQVTQFGKPVTLSCSQTLNHNVMYWYQQKSSQAPKLLFHYYDKDFNNEADTPDNFQSRRPNTSFCFLDIRSPGLGDTAMYLCATSSQTGGFEAFFGQGTRLTVV.